The rows below give T cell receptor beta chains drawn from one sample of a study of shared clonotypes between healthy human individuals. This table comes from immunoSEQ multiplex PCR, and its TCRdb copy is limited to in-frame clones, with some not included. The sample has about 2.2 million clones, roughly 93% seen once; the top ten hold roughly 1.7%. The sequenced sample was naive CD8+ T cells from PBMCs. All receptors come from a man younger than 35 in good health. Some clones in this sample may be carry-over from other donors' samples. Each CDR3 is given with its conserved first and last residue. Each record gives: V gene, J gene, clone size, D gene, CDR3 DNA, CDR3 protein. A D gene is named only where the DNA matches it firmly. Clone size is shown for a subset of rows, as once, few, many or a class of expanded clone.

TRBV28	TRBJ2-3	NA	NA	TGTGCCAGCAGTTTGAATATAGATACGCAGTATTTT	CASSLNIDTQYF
TRBV10-2	TRBJ2-2	NA	NA	TGCGCCAGCAGACCCCGGAACGCCGAGCTGTTTTTT	CASRPRNAELFF
TRBV19	TRBJ1-5	NA	NA	TGTGCCAGTAGTGAACGCGGGAAGAATCAGCCCCAGCATTTT	CASSERGKNQPQHF
TRBV28	TRBJ2-1	NA	NA	TGTGCCAGCAGTTTTCGGAGAGGGCTCGATGAGCAGTTCTTC	CASSFRRGLDEQFF
TRBV7-9	TRBJ2-1	NA	NA	TGTGCCAGCAGCCAAGGACAGGAGCAGTTCTTC	CASSQGQEQFF
TRBV27	TRBJ2-3	NA	NA	TGTGCCAGCAGTGCCCGCACGAGCACAGATACGCAGTATTTT	CASSARTSTDTQYF
TRBV9	TRBJ2-1	once	TRBD2	TGTGCCAGCAGCTCCGGGACTAGCTCGGGTAATGAGCAGTTCTTC	CASSSGTSSGNEQFF
TRBV27	TRBJ1-1	NA	NA	TGTGCCAGCAGTTTAAGGGTTGGCACTGAAGCTTTCTTT	CASSLRVGTEAFF
TRBV4-2	TRBJ2-2	NA	TRBD2	TGTGCCAGCAGCCCTTCGGCTAGCGGGACGAACACCGGGGAGCTGTTTTTT	CASSPSASGTNTGELFF
TRBV19	TRBJ1-5	few	NA	TGTGCCAGTAGTAGGAAGGACAGCAACAATCAGCCCCAGCATTTT	CASSRKDSNNQPQHF
TRBV27	TRBJ1-1	NA	NA	TGTGCCAGCAGTTTAGGGGAGGGCCCTGAAGCTTTCTTT	CASSLGEGPEAFF
TRBV5-6	TRBJ1-2	NA	NA	TGTGCCAGCACCTCGGGGGGCCCATCTTCTAACTATGGCTACACCTTC	CASTSGGPSSNYGYTF
TRBV19	TRBJ2-2	NA	NA	TGTGCCAGTAGGCAGGGATCCGGGGAGCTGTTTTTT	CASRQGSGELFF
TRBV28	TRBJ2-7	NA	TRBD1	TGTGCCAGCAGTTTGGAACTGGCTGTCATGACAGGGCCCTACTCCTACGAGCAGTACTTC	CASSLELAVMTGPYSYEQYF
TRBV27	TRBJ2-4	NA	NA	TGTGCCAGCAGTCATCTCCCTGGCCAGGAAGAAATAGCCAAAAACATTCAGTACTTC	CASSHLPGQEEIAKNIQYF
TRBV5-4	TRBJ2-2	NA	NA	TGTGCCAGCAGCTTTTTCGGAGGCGCCGGGGAGCTGTTTTTT	CASSFFGGAGELFF
TRBV7-3	TRBJ2-3	NA	NA	TGTGCCAGCAGCTTAGGGGGAGCGCGCACAGATACGCAGTATTTT	CASSLGGARTDTQYF
TRBV28	TRBJ1-5	NA	NA	TGTGCCAGCACTACCCATAGCAATCAGCCCCAGCATTTT	CASTTHSNQPQHF
TRBV28	TRBJ1-4	NA	NA	TGTGCCAGCTCCGTTAGGGGGGGAGAAAAACTGTTTTTT	CASSVRGGEKLFF
TRBV9	TRBJ1-2	NA	NA	TGTGCCAGCAGCAGCACAGGGAGAGGAGGCTACACCTTC	CASSSTGRGGYTF
TRBV6-5	TRBJ1-5	NA	TRBD1	TGTGCCAGCAGCGACAGGGGCATCGGGCAGCCCCAGCATTTT	CASSDRGIGQPQHF
TRBV4-2	TRBJ1-5	NA	NA	TGTGCCAGCAGAAGCGGGACGAGTAGCAATCAGCCCCAGCATTTT	CASRSGTSSNQPQHF
TRBV15	TRBJ2-7	NA	NA	TGTGCCACCAGCAGAGATCGGGGACTGAGCCTCCCCCGGTACTTC	CATSRDRGLSLPRYF
TRBV7-9	TRBJ2-7	once	TRBD2	TGTGCCAGCAGCTCACTGCAACAGACTAGCGGGAGTAATCCCTACGAGCAGTACTTC	CASSSLQQTSGSNPYEQYF
TRBV6-1	TRBJ1-2	NA	NA	TGTGCCAGCAGTGTAAGGGCCTATGGCTACACCTTC	CASSVRAYGYTF
TRBV30	TRBJ2-2	NA	NA	TGTGCCTGGAGTGCGCTGGGACGTCCAGACCAATTCACCGGGGAGCTGTTTTTT	CAWSALGRPDQFTGELFF
TRBV27	TRBJ2-7	NA	NA	TGTGCCAGCAGTTTATCGGGGGTCGGGATGGAGCAGTACTTC	CASSLSGVGMEQYF
TRBV29-1	TRBJ2-7	NA	NA	TGCAGCGTTGAAGAGCCGGGGAGCTCCTACGAGCAGTACTTC	CSVEEPGSSYEQYF
TRBV9	TRBJ2-1	NA	TRBD1	TGTGCCAGCAGCGCGGGACAGGGTACGAATGAGCAGTTCTTC	CASSAGQGTNEQFF
TRBV7-9	TRBJ1-5	NA	TRBD1	TGTGCCAGCAGCGTACTGACAGGGTTCTGGGAGGATGTCGATCAGCCCCAGCATTTT	CASSVLTGFWEDVDQPQHF
TRBV27	TRBJ2-2	NA	NA	TGTGCCAGCAGTTGGGGATATGGCACCGGGGAGCTGTTTTTT	CASSWGYGTGELFF
TRBV9	TRBJ2-2	NA	NA	TGTGCCAGCAGCACTCAACAGGGATCGGCGAACACCGGGGAGCTGTTTTTT	CASSTQQGSANTGELFF
TRBV5-4	TRBJ2-7	few	TRBD2	TGTGCCAGCAGTTTCCAGGGAGGGCCCTACGAGCAGTACTTC	CASSFQGGPYEQYF
TRBV6-1	TRBJ1-2	NA	NA	TGTGCCAGCAGTGAAGGGCGGGGGTTCGGTGGTGGCTACACCTTC	CASSEGRGFGGGYTF
TRBV6-1	TRBJ2-1	NA	TRBD2	TGTGCCAGCAGACCTAGCGGGAGTGTCCACAATGAGCAGTTCTTC	CASRPSGSVHNEQFF
TRBV7-2	TRBJ1-2	NA	NA	TGTGCCAGCAGCTTAGAGGGGGAGGTCTATGGCTACACCTTC	CASSLEGEVYGYTF
TRBV6-1	TRBJ2-7	once	TRBD2	TGTGCCAGCACGGAACTAGCGGGACCGTCCTACGAGCAGTACTTC	CASTELAGPSYEQYF
TRBV4-1	TRBJ2-5	NA	NA	TGCGCCAGCAGCCAACCTAAGGCAGGGCAAGAGACCCAGTACTTC	CASSQPKAGQETQYF
TRBV7-9	TRBJ2-7	NA	TRBD2	TGTGCCAGCAGCTTAATTAGTCCAGCGGGGTTCTACGAGCAGTACTTC	CASSLISPAGFYEQYF
TRBV20-1	TRBJ2-7	NA	NA	TGCAGCGTGCTCTTGTCCTACGAGCAGTACTTC	CSVLLSYEQYF